This TCR beta chain was sequenced in a study of blood T cell repertoires in COVID-19. The CDR3 has 12 residues. Trimming pared 1 base from V and 7 bases from J, leaving 7 bases between. Seattle patients were enrolled while actively infected and followed longitudinally. As processed by the authors: Scientists estimated how many nucleated cells there were by amplifying reference gene primers. Sequenced by immunoSEQ multiplex PCR; TCRdb stores in-frame clones only, minus some. The DNA gave D and trimming, while V, J and clone size come from that table. The table shows 150,000 or so clones, with 80% to 90% occurring only once.

This TCR was recovered from a young man with COVID-19, enrolled during active disease. The rearrangement joins TRBV12-3 or TRBV12-4 to TRBJ1-1; no clear D. Sequenced material: peripheral blood. The CDR3 reads CASSLGVLEAFF. The DNA of the CDR3 is TGTGCCAGCAGTTTAGGTGTACTTGAAGCTTTCTTT.